This is a list of T cell receptor beta chains from one sample in a study of identical twins. Each CDR3 protein gets one entry after TCRdb re-called the 5' RACE reads with MiXCR. The data show some 230,000 distinct CDR3 sequences, 6.5% seen once. This same sample was also part of a study on T cells expressing NK-cell markers.

Material for sequencing was CD8+ T cells sorted from blood. These TCRs come from a young woman in good health. CDR3s include the opening cysteine and the closing phenylalanine or tryptophan. A D gene is named only where the DNA matches it firmly. Where a row states a size, it is once, few, many or the class of an expanded clone; other rows omit it.

J: TRBJ2-5
D: -
size: -
V: TRBV9
CDR3: CASSVGALQETQYF
DNA: TGTGCCAGCAGCGTAGGGGCACTCCAAGAGACCCAGTACTTC

J: TRBJ1-1
D: -
size: many
V: TRBV27
CDR3: CASSPTLSTEAFF
DNA: TGTGCCAGCAGTCCAACTTTGAGCACTGAAGCTTTCTTT

J: TRBJ2-5
D: -
size: many
V: TRBV28
CDR3: CASSYRDGAQETQYF
DNA: TGTGCCAGCAGTTACAGGGATGGGGCCCAAGAGACCCAGTACTTC

J: TRBJ2-3
D: TRBD2
size: -
V: TRBV15
CDR3: CATRRESGRGTDTQYF
DNA: TGTGCCACCAGGAGAGAGAGCGGGAGAGGGACAGATACGCAGTATTTT

J: TRBJ2-7
D: TRBD1
size: -
V: TRBV11-1
CDR3: CASSPPHRGPLRGFNEQYF
DNA: TGTGCCAGCAGCCCCCCGCACAGGGGGCCACTGAGAGGCTTCAATGAGCAGTACTTC

J: TRBJ1-1
D: -
size: many
V: TRBV10-3
CDR3: CAISDQNTEAFF
DNA: TGTGCCATCAGTGACCAGAACACTGAAGCTTTCTTT

J: TRBJ2-1
D: TRBD2
size: -
V: TRBV2
CDR3: CASREEYAGGRDEQFF
DNA: TGTGCCAGCAGGGAGGAATACGCGGGGGGACGGGATGAGCAGTTCTTC

J: TRBJ1-1
D: -
size: many
V: TRBV29-1
CDR3: CSVEVNTEAFF
DNA: TGCAGCGTAGAGGTGAACACTGAAGCTTTCTTT

J: TRBJ2-1
D: TRBD2
size: -
V: TRBV5-5
CDR3: CASSSTSEYYNEQFF
DNA: TGTGCCAGCAGCTCCACTAGCGAATACTACAATGAGCAGTTCTTC

J: TRBJ2-1
D: TRBD2
size: few
V: TRBV29-1
CDR3: CSVGLAGGNEQFF
DNA: TGCAGCGTGGGACTAGCGGGGGGTAATGAGCAGTTCTTC

J: TRBJ2-3
D: -
size: -
V: TRBV28
CDR3: CASSLPKNDRDSESTDTQYF
DNA: TGTGCCAGCAGTTTACCTAAAAATGACAGGGACTCCGAGAGCACAGATACGCAGTATTTT

J: TRBJ2-1
D: TRBD2
size: few
V: TRBV5-1
CDR3: CASSLAGGSMNEQFF
DNA: TGCGCCAGCAGCTTGGCGGGCGGGAGCATGAATGAGCAGTTCTTC

J: TRBJ2-1
D: -
size: few
V: TRBV4-3
CDR3: CASSQDWEEPTLSYNEQFF
DNA: TGCGCCAGCAGCCAAGATTGGGAGGAACCCACTCTTTCCTACAATGAGCAGTTCTTC

J: TRBJ1-2
D: -
size: few
V: TRBV7-9
CDR3: CASSLAQAYGYTF
DNA: TGTGCCAGCAGCTTAGCTCAGGCGTATGGCTACACCTTC

J: TRBJ2-7
D: TRBD2
size: -
V: TRBV5-5
CDR3: CASSPRTSAFSSYEQYF
DNA: TGTGCCAGCAGCCCTAGGACTAGCGCCTTCAGCTCCTACGAGCAGTACTTC

J: TRBJ2-3
D: TRBD1
size: many
V: TRBV6-1
CDR3: CASSPRQGADTQYF
DNA: TGTGCCAGCAGTCCCAGACAGGGAGCAGATACGCAGTATTTT

J: TRBJ1-2
D: -
size: few
V: TRBV29-1
CDR3: CSVLENYGYTF
DNA: TGCAGCGTTCTTGAGAACTATGGCTACACCTTC

J: TRBJ2-2
D: TRBD1
size: -
V: TRBV3-1
CDR3: CASSQGRGQGAGPNTGELFF
DNA: TGTGCCAGCAGCCAAGGTCGGGGACAGGGGGCCGGACCGAACACCGGGGAGCTGTTTTTT

J: TRBJ2-7
D: -
size: few
V: TRBV20-1
CDR3: CSATRDFAYEQYF
DNA: TGCAGTGCTACGAGGGACTTCGCCTACGAGCAGTACTTC

J: TRBJ2-7
D: TRBD2
size: many
V: TRBV10-3
CDR3: CAISEGTSSYEQYF
DNA: TGTGCCATCAGTGAGGGGACTAGCTCCTACGAGCAGTACTTC

J: TRBJ2-5
D: -
size: few
V: TRBV20-1
CDR3: CSASPSEAQYF
DNA: TGCAGTGCTAGCCCGTCGGAGGCCCAGTACTTC

J: TRBJ2-7
D: -
size: few
V: TRBV20-1
CDR3: CSANLLYEQYF
DNA: TGCAGTGCTAATCTGCTGTACGAGCAGTACTTC

J: TRBJ2-5
D: -
size: few
V: TRBV7-7
CDR3: CASSPGGRLQETQYF
DNA: TGTGCTAGCAGCCCCGGGGGTCGCCTCCAAGAGACCCAGTACTTC

J: TRBJ2-1
D: TRBD1
size: -
V: TRBV28
CDR3: CASSLPPGQGGNEQFF
DNA: TGTGCCAGCAGTTTGCCCCCGGGACAGGGGGGGAATGAGCAGTTCTTC

J: TRBJ2-1
D: TRBD2
size: few
V: TRBV12-3/TRBV12-4
CDR3: CASSYGTSGSNEQFF
DNA: TGTGCCAGCAGTTATGGGACTAGCGGGAGTAATGAGCAGTTCTTC

J: TRBJ2-7
D: TRBD2
size: few
V: TRBV12-3/TRBV12-4
CDR3: CASSQANRGRAFDEQYF
DNA: TGTGCCAGCAGCCAGGCAAACCGCGGGAGGGCCTTCGACGAGCAGTACTTC

J: TRBJ2-5
D: -
size: many
V: TRBV12-3/TRBV12-4
CDR3: CASRLANQETQYF
DNA: TGTGCCAGCAGACTAGCTAACCAAGAGACCCAGTACTTC

J: TRBJ1-2
D: -
size: -
V: TRBV27
CDR3: CASSPVRSGYGYTF
DNA: TGTGCCAGCAGCCCAGTCCGTTCTGGTTATGGCTACACCTTC

J: TRBJ2-5
D: -
size: many
V: TRBV12-3/TRBV12-4
CDR3: CASAAGNSETQYF
DNA: TGTGCCAGCGCAGCAGGGAACAGCGAGACCCAGTACTTC

J: TRBJ1-1
D: TRBD1
size: many
V: TRBV29-1
CDR3: CSVPPEGQPFEAFF
DNA: TGCAGCGTTCCGCCGGAGGGACAGCCCTTTGAAGCTTTCTTT

J: TRBJ1-5
D: -
size: few
V: TRBV7-2
CDR3: CASSPGLYSNQPQHF
DNA: TGTGCCAGCAGCCCGGGGCTATATAGCAATCAGCCCCAGCATTTT

J: TRBJ2-7
D: -
size: -
V: TRBV5-1
CDR3: CASSLPSEIPYEQYF
DNA: TGCGCCAGCAGCCTCCCTTCTGAGATCCCCTACGAGCAGTACTTC

J: TRBJ2-3
D: -
size: few
V: TRBV7-7
CDR3: CASSLGMADIDTQYF
DNA: TGTGCCAGCAGCTTAGGAATGGCGGACATAGATACGCAGTATTTT

J: TRBJ2-1
D: TRBD2
size: many
V: TRBV11-1
CDR3: CASSLVLVAGGGSYNEQFF
DNA: TGTGCCAGCAGCTTAGTGTTAGTAGCGGGAGGAGGTTCCTACAATGAGCAGTTCTTC

J: TRBJ2-6
D: -
size: few
V: TRBV6-1
CDR3: CASSGYSGANVLTF
DNA: TGTGCCAGCAGTGGCTACTCTGGGGCCAACGTCCTGACTTTC

J: TRBJ1-1
D: -
size: many
V: TRBV20-1
CDR3: CSARDYQTMNTEAFF
DNA: TGCAGTGCTAGAGATTATCAGACCATGAACACTGAAGCTTTCTTT

J: TRBJ2-1
D: -
size: few
V: TRBV7-3
CDR3: CASSPLDSSYNEQFF
DNA: TGTGCCAGCAGCCCGTTGGACTCCTCCTACAATGAGCAGTTCTTC

J: TRBJ2-7
D: TRBD2
size: many
V: TRBV6-5
CDR3: CASSVLAGSPYEQYF
DNA: TGTGCCAGCAGTGTACTAGCGGGATCCCCCTACGAGCAGTACTTC

J: TRBJ2-7
D: -
size: -
V: TRBV14
CDR3: CASSQRYNGYEQYF
DNA: TGTGCCAGCAGCCAACGCTACAACGGCTACGAGCAGTACTTC

J: TRBJ1-1
D: -
size: many
V: TRBV12-3/TRBV12-4
CDR3: CASSRLTEAFF
DNA: TGTGCCAGCAGTCGACTCACTGAAGCTTTCTTT

J: TRBJ1-2
D: -
size: few
V: TRBV10-3
CDR3: CAVTEQGPYGYTF
DNA: TGTGCCGTCACCGAACAGGGCCCTTATGGCTACACCTTC

J: TRBJ2-7
D: TRBD2
size: -
V: TRBV27
CDR3: CASSLRGTWYYEQYF
DNA: TGTGCCAGCAGTTTGCGGGGGACTTGGTACTACGAGCAGTACTTC

J: TRBJ2-7
D: TRBD2
size: -
V: TRBV11-2
CDR3: CASSPDGLAGAFSYEQYF
DNA: TGTGCCAGCAGCCCGGACGGACTAGCGGGGGCCTTCTCCTACGAGCAGTACTTC

J: TRBJ1-1
D: TRBD1
size: many
V: TRBV12-3/TRBV12-4
CDR3: CASRQGGLAEAFF
DNA: TGTGCCAGCCGCCAGGGGGGGTTAGCTGAAGCTTTCTTT

J: TRBJ2-2
D: TRBD2
size: -
V: TRBV9
CDR3: CASSTTSGSRRRTGELFF
DNA: TGTGCCAGCAGCACGACTAGCGGGAGCCGTAGGAGGACCGGGGAGCTGTTTTTT

J: TRBJ2-5
D: -
size: -
V: TRBV12-3/TRBV12-4
CDR3: CASSSGSGQETQYF
DNA: TGTGCCAGCAGTTCGGGGTCTGGCCAAGAGACCCAGTACTTC

J: TRBJ1-1
D: -
size: many
V: TRBV5-1
CDR3: CASSLAAQGSGTEAFF
DNA: TGCGCCAGCAGCTTGGCCGCGCAGGGAAGCGGCACTGAAGCTTTCTTT

J: TRBJ2-3
D: -
size: many
V: TRBV7-2
CDR3: CASSLLWDTQYF
DNA: TGTGCCAGCAGCTTACTCTGGGATACGCAGTATTTT

J: TRBJ2-1
D: -
size: many
V: TRBV5-5
CDR3: CASSYTGYEQFF
DNA: TGTGCCAGCAGCTACACGGGGTATGAGCAGTTCTTC

J: TRBJ2-3
D: -
size: few
V: TRBV2
CDR3: CASSETPSRRHTQYF
DNA: TGTGCCAGCAGTGAAACCCCCTCCCGGAGGCATACGCAGTATTTT

J: TRBJ2-3
D: -
size: few
V: TRBV7-9
CDR3: CASSRGQAYDTQYF
DNA: TGTGCCAGCAGCCGTGGGCAGGCCTACGATACGCAGTATTTT

J: TRBJ2-7
D: -
size: many
V: TRBV27
CDR3: CASRNKGEQYF
DNA: TGTGCCAGCAGGAACAAAGGCGAGCAGTACTTC

J: TRBJ2-2
D: -
size: -
V: TRBV27
CDR3: CASSLNPGDTGELFF
DNA: TGTGCCAGCAGTCTCAACCCGGGAGACACCGGGGAGCTGTTTTTT

J: TRBJ2-2
D: -
size: -
V: TRBV24-1
CDR3: CATTGNDGGELFF
DNA: TGTGCCACCACGGGGAACGATGGCGGGGAGCTGTTTTTT

J: TRBJ2-7
D: TRBD2
size: few
V: TRBV27
CDR3: CASSPITRLAGPKICEQYF
DNA: TGTGCCAGCAGTCCTATAACTCGACTAGCGGGGCCGAAAATCTGCGAGCAGTACTTC

J: TRBJ1-1
D: -
size: few
V: TRBV12-3/TRBV12-4
CDR3: CASSWRTNTEAFF
DNA: TGTGCCAGCAGTTGGAGAACGAACACTGAAGCTTTCTTT

J: TRBJ1-3
D: -
size: many
V: TRBV18
CDR3: CASSPGRGSGNTIYF
DNA: TGTGCCAGCTCACCCGGGAGGGGATCTGGAAACACCATATATTTT

J: TRBJ2-5
D: -
size: once
V: TRBV21-1
CDR3: CASSKALGTSGVLPKETQYF
DNA: TGTGCCAGCAGCAAAGCGCTGGGGACTAGCGGGGTCCTACCGAAGGAGACCCAGTACTTC

J: TRBJ1-1
D: -
size: -
V: TRBV29-1
CDR3: CSGWRTEAFF
DNA: TGCAGCGGTTGGAGGACTGAAGCTTTCTTT

J: TRBJ1-1
D: -
size: few
V: TRBV12-3/TRBV12-4
CDR3: CASSPGPGTEAFF
DNA: TGTGCCAGCAGCCCCGGGCCGGGCACTGAAGCTTTCTTT